These T cell receptor beta chains were read from a single sample in a study of cytomegalovirus exposure and HLA in healthy donors. Some clones are missing from TCRdb's copy, which holds only in-frame ones; the method was immunoSEQ multiplex PCR. This table has 90,000 to 130,000 clones, under 85% appearing once. Sequencing was done on a sample of PBMCs. These receptors were collected from a man in his thirties or forties in good health and CMV-seropositive. Each CDR3 is given with its conserved first and last residue. D genes are given only for firm matches. Rows may omit the clone size; those that give it use once, few, many or a size class.

D gene: .; J gene: TRBJ1-1; V gene: TRBV9; clone size: few; CDR3 DNA: TGTGCCAGCAGCGATCAGGGGCTGAACACTGAAGCTTTCTTT; CDR3 protein: CASSDQGLNTEAFF
D gene: TRBD2; J gene: TRBJ2-7; V gene: TRBV5-4; clone size: .; CDR3 DNA: TGTGCCAGCAGTTATAGCGGGGGGTCCTACGAGCAGTACTTC; CDR3 protein: CASSYSGGSYEQYF
D gene: TRBD1; J gene: TRBJ2-3; V gene: TRBV5-6; clone size: few; CDR3 DNA: TGTGCCAGCAGCTTGGCTATTCAGGGGGGCACAGATACGCAGTATTTT; CDR3 protein: CASSLAIQGGTDTQYF
D gene: .; J gene: TRBJ2-7; V gene: TRBV11-2; clone size: .; CDR3 DNA: TGTGCCAGCAGCTTAGGTGGACTCTACGAGCAGTACTTC; CDR3 protein: CASSLGGLYEQYF
D gene: .; J gene: TRBJ2-7; V gene: TRBV5-8; clone size: few; CDR3 DNA: TGTGCCAGCAGCTTGATGGGGACGGGGGGCGGGACCTACGAGCAGTACTTC; CDR3 protein: CASSLMGTGGGTYEQYF
D gene: TRBD1; J gene: TRBJ2-5; V gene: TRBV10-3; clone size: few; CDR3 DNA: TGTGCCATCAGTCGTACCGGGACAGGTCGCCCGGCCCAAGAGACCCAGTACTTC; CDR3 protein: CAISRTGTGRPAQETQYF
D gene: TRBD1; J gene: TRBJ2-7; V gene: TRBV4-1; clone size: .; CDR3 DNA: TGCGCCAGCAGTAGGACAGGATCCTACGAGCAGTACTTC; CDR3 protein: CASSRTGSYEQYF
D gene: TRBD2; J gene: TRBJ2-5; V gene: TRBV6-5; clone size: .; CDR3 DNA: TGTGCCAGCAGTCCCGGAAGCGGGGAGGAGACCCAGTACTTC; CDR3 protein: CASSPGSGEETQYF
D gene: .; J gene: TRBJ1-3; V gene: TRBV4-1; clone size: .; CDR3 DNA: TGCGCCAGCAGCCAAGATTTTCGCGACAGGGGAAACACCATATATTTT; CDR3 protein: CASSQDFRDRGNTIYF
D gene: .; J gene: TRBJ1-1; V gene: TRBV7-2; clone size: .; CDR3 DNA: TGTGCCAGCAGCTTACGTCCTTTGAACACTGAAGCTTTCTTT; CDR3 protein: CASSLRPLNTEAFF
D gene: .; J gene: TRBJ1-2; V gene: TRBV5-4; clone size: .; CDR3 DNA: TGTGCCAGCAGCCTATCCCTCAGGGCAGCTAACTATGGCTACACCTTC; CDR3 protein: CASSLSLRAANYGYTF
D gene: .; J gene: TRBJ2-1; V gene: TRBV6-5; clone size: .; CDR3 DNA: TGTGCCAGCAGCTCGCATAGCTCCTACAATGAGCAGTTCTTC; CDR3 protein: CASSSHSSYNEQFF
D gene: .; J gene: TRBJ2-2; V gene: TRBV4-3; clone size: .; CDR3 DNA: TGCGCCAGCAGCCGAGGCGAAAACACCGGGGAGCTGTTTTTT; CDR3 protein: CASSRGENTGELFF
D gene: TRBD1; J gene: TRBJ1-1; V gene: TRBV2; clone size: .; CDR3 DNA: TGTGCCAGCAGGATACAGGGGGTAAAAACTGAAGCTTTCTTT; CDR3 protein: CASRIQGVKTEAFF
D gene: TRBD1; J gene: TRBJ1-1; V gene: TRBV11-2; clone size: .; CDR3 DNA: TGTGCCAGCAGCTTAACAGGGGGTAGCACTGAAGCTTTCTTT; CDR3 protein: CASSLTGGSTEAFF
D gene: TRBD1; J gene: TRBJ1-2; V gene: TRBV25-1; clone size: .; CDR3 DNA: TGTGCCAGCAGTGACGACAGGGGATACTATGGCTACACCTTC; CDR3 protein: CASSDDRGYYGYTF
D gene: .; J gene: TRBJ2-7; V gene: TRBV16; clone size: once; CDR3 DNA: TGTGCCAGCAGCCAAGCACAGGGCCTCTCCTACGAGCAGTACTTC; CDR3 protein: CASSQAQGLSYEQYF
D gene: .; J gene: TRBJ2-2; V gene: TRBV9; clone size: .; CDR3 DNA: TGTGCCAGCAGCGTGAACGCACCAGGCACCGGGGAGCTGTTTTTT; CDR3 protein: CASSVNAPGTGELFF
D gene: TRBD1; J gene: TRBJ1-1; V gene: TRBV5-1; clone size: .; CDR3 DNA: TGCGCCAGCAGCTTCAGGGGGCGAGAGGAAGCTTTCTTT; CDR3 protein: CASSFRGREEAFF
D gene: .; J gene: TRBJ1-1; V gene: TRBV7-6; clone size: .; CDR3 DNA: TGTGCCAGCAGCTCTGACAAGAACACTGAAGCTTTCTTT; CDR3 protein: CASSSDKNTEAFF
D gene: TRBD1; J gene: TRBJ1-2; V gene: TRBV6-6; clone size: few; CDR3 DNA: TGTGCCAGCAGTTACTCGCCAGGGGGCTACGATGGCTACACCTTC; CDR3 protein: CASSYSPGGYDGYTF
D gene: .; J gene: TRBJ2-1; V gene: TRBV5-1; clone size: .; CDR3 DNA: TGCGCCAGCAGCCCCCGGGCCTACAATGAGCAGTTCTTC; CDR3 protein: CASSPRAYNEQFF
D gene: .; J gene: TRBJ2-1; V gene: TRBV6-5; clone size: .; CDR3 DNA: TGTGCCAGCAGCCGCGGTGGAGGACTCTCAGAGCAGTTCTTC; CDR3 protein: CASSRGGGLSEQFF
D gene: TRBD2; J gene: TRBJ2-1; V gene: TRBV7-9; clone size: few; CDR3 DNA: TGTGCCAGCAGCTTAGCACTAGCGGGGACCCACAATGAGCAGTTCTTC; CDR3 protein: CASSLALAGTHNEQFF
D gene: .; J gene: TRBJ1-2; V gene: TRBV27; clone size: once; CDR3 DNA: TGTGCCAGCAGTTTGCGATTCCGAGGTTCTTATGGCTACACCTTC; CDR3 protein: CASSLRFRGSYGYTF
D gene: TRBD1; J gene: TRBJ2-5; V gene: TRBV28; clone size: .; CDR3 DNA: TGTGCCAGCAGTCCGGCCGGGACAGTTCAAGAGACCCAGTACTTC; CDR3 protein: CASSPAGTVQETQYF
D gene: .; J gene: TRBJ1-1; V gene: TRBV18; clone size: .; CDR3 DNA: TGTGCCAGCTCACCACGCCGGGACATGAACACTGAAGCTTTCTTT; CDR3 protein: CASSPRRDMNTEAFF
D gene: TRBD1; J gene: TRBJ2-7; V gene: TRBV25-1; clone size: .; CDR3 DNA: TGTGCCAGCAGTGGGGACAGCTACGAGCAGTACTTC; CDR3 protein: CASSGDSYEQYF
D gene: .; J gene: TRBJ2-1; V gene: TRBV27; clone size: .; CDR3 DNA: TGTGCCAGCAGTTTAGGAAGGGGCTACAATGAGCAGTTCTTC; CDR3 protein: CASSLGRGYNEQFF
D gene: .; J gene: TRBJ2-4; V gene: TRBV6-4; clone size: .; CDR3 DNA: TGTGCCAGCAGTGGCCCTCTAGGGGCAGGGTCTGGTATTCAGTACTTC; CDR3 protein: CASSGPLGAGSGIQYF
D gene: .; J gene: TRBJ2-7; V gene: TRBV5-1; clone size: once; CDR3 DNA: TGCGCCAGCAGCTTGGCGGGTCGGCAGGGATCGCCGTACTTC; CDR3 protein: CASSLAGRQGSPYF
D gene: TRBD2; J gene: TRBJ2-3; V gene: TRBV5-1; clone size: .; CDR3 DNA: TGCGCCAGCAGCAAGACTAGCATCCGGACAGATACGCAGTATTTT; CDR3 protein: CASSKTSIRTDTQYF
D gene: TRBD1; J gene: TRBJ1-2; V gene: TRBV4-3; clone size: .; CDR3 DNA: TGCGCCAGCAGCCCCGGACAGGGGGCGTTCTATGGCTACACCTTC; CDR3 protein: CASSPGQGAFYGYTF
D gene: .; J gene: TRBJ1-5; V gene: TRBV30; clone size: .; CDR3 DNA: TGTGCCTGGAGTGTAAGCCCCCTCAATCAGCCCCAGCATTTT; CDR3 protein: CAWSVSPLNQPQHF
D gene: TRBD1; J gene: TRBJ2-1; V gene: TRBV6-5; clone size: .; CDR3 DNA: TGTGCCAGCAGCGAACAGGGGGTTAGTGAGCAGTTCTTC; CDR3 protein: CASSEQGVSEQFF
D gene: .; J gene: TRBJ2-2; V gene: TRBV18; clone size: .; CDR3 DNA: TGTGCCAGCAGAGATTGGGGCGCGGACACCGGGGAGCTGTTTTTT; CDR3 protein: CASRDWGADTGELFF
D gene: .; J gene: TRBJ1-5; V gene: TRBV6-1; clone size: few; CDR3 DNA: TGTGCCAGCCGGGTGGATCACGATCAGCCCCAGCATTTT; CDR3 protein: CASRVDHDQPQHF
D gene: TRBD2; J gene: TRBJ2-3; V gene: TRBV5-1; clone size: .; CDR3 DNA: TGCGCCAGCAGGTCACTAGCGGGGGGGCTGGATACGCAGTATTTT; CDR3 protein: CASRSLAGGLDTQYF
D gene: TRBD1; J gene: TRBJ1-6; V gene: TRBV5-1; clone size: .; CDR3 DNA: TGCGCCAGCAGCACGGGACAGGCCGGTGGTTCACCCCTCCACTTT; CDR3 protein: CASSTGQAGGSPLHF
D gene: .; J gene: TRBJ1-2; V gene: TRBV9; clone size: .; CDR3 DNA: TGTGCCAGCAGCCCCGCGGGCTCGAACTATGGCTACACCTTC; CDR3 protein: CASSPAGSNYGYTF
D gene: .; J gene: TRBJ1-1; V gene: TRBV4-2; clone size: .; CDR3 DNA: TGTGCCAGCAGCCAAGGCGGCAGCAGCTCGGGGACTGAAGCTTTCTTT; CDR3 protein: CASSQGGSSSGTEAFF
D gene: TRBD1; J gene: TRBJ2-4; V gene: TRBV12-5; clone size: few; CDR3 DNA: TGTGCTAGTGGTTTGGCGAACTCCGGACAGGCAGAGCAAAACATTCAGTACTTC; CDR3 protein: CASGLANSGQAEQNIQYF
D gene: .; J gene: TRBJ1-1; V gene: TRBV7-2; clone size: .; CDR3 DNA: TGTGCCAGCAGCCTAGGACAGCGTGAAGCTTTCTTT; CDR3 protein: CASSLGQREAFF
D gene: TRBD1; J gene: TRBJ2-1; V gene: TRBV11-2; clone size: .; CDR3 DNA: TGTGCCAGCAGCTCGCACAGGGGGCTGGTGGTTGAGCAGTTCTTC; CDR3 protein: CASSSHRGLVVEQFF
D gene: TRBD2; J gene: TRBJ2-7; V gene: TRBV29-1; clone size: few; CDR3 DNA: TGCAGCGTTGTTGAAGCGGGGGGGTTTGAGCAGTACTTC; CDR3 protein: CSVVEAGGFEQYF
D gene: .; J gene: TRBJ2-5; V gene: TRBV20-1; clone size: .; CDR3 DNA: TGCAGTGCTCTACAGTGGGAGACCCAGTACTTC; CDR3 protein: CSALQWETQYF
D gene: .; J gene: TRBJ2-1; V gene: TRBV28; clone size: .; CDR3 DNA: TGTGCCAGCAGTTTGAGCAGGTACAATGAGCAGTTCTTC; CDR3 protein: CASSLSRYNEQFF